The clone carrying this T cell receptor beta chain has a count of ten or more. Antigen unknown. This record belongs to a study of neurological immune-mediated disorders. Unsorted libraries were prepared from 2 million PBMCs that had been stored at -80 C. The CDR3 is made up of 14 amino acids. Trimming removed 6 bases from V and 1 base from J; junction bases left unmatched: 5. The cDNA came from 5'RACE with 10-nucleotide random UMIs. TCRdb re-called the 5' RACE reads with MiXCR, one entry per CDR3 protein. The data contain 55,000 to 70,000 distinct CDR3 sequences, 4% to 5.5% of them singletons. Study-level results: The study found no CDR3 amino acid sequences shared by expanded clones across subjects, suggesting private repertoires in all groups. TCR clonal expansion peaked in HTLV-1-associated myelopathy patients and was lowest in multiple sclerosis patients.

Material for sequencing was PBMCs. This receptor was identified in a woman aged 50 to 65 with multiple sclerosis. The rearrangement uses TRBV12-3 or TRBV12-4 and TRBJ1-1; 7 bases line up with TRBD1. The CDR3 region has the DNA TGTGCCAGCAGGACAGGGAGTGGGAACACTGAAGCTTTCTTT. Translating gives CASRTGSGNTEAFF.